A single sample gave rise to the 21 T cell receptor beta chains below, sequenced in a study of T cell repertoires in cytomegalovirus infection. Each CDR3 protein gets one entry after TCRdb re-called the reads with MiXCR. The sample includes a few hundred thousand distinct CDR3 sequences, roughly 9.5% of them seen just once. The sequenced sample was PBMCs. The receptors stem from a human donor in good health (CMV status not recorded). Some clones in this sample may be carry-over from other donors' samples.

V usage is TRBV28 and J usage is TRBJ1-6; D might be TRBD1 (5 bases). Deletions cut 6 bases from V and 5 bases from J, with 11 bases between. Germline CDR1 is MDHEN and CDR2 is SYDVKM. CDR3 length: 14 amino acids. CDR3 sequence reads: CASRTGTNNSPLHF. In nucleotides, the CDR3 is TGTGCCAGCAGAACCGGGACTAATAATTCACCCCTCCACTTT.

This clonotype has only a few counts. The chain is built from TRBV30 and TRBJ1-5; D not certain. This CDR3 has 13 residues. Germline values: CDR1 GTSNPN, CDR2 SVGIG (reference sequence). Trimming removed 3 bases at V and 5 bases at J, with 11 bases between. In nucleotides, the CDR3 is TGTGCCTGGAGCGCCGACGGGTATCAGCCCCAGCATTTT. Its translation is CAWSADGYQPQHF.

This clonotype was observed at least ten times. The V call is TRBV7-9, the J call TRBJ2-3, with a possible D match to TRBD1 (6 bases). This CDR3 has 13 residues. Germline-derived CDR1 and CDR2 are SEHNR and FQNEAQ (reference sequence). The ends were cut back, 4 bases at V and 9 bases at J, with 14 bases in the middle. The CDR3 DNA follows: TGTGCCAGCAGCTCACCACAGGGTGACACGCAGTATTTT. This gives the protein CASSSPQGDTQYF.

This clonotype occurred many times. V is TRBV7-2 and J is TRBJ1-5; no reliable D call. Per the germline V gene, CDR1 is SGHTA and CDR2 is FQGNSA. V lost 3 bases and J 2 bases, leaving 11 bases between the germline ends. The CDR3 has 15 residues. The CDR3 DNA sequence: TGTGCCAGCAGCTTTAAAGGTCAGGGCAATCAGCCCCAGCATTTT. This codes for CASSFKGQGNQPQHF.

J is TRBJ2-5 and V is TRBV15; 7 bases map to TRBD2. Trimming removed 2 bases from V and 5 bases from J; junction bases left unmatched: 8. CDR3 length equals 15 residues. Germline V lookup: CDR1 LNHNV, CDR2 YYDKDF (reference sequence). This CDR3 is CATSRTGLGGETQYF. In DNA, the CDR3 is TGTGCCACCAGCAGAACGGGACTGGGAGGGGAGACCCAGTACTTC.

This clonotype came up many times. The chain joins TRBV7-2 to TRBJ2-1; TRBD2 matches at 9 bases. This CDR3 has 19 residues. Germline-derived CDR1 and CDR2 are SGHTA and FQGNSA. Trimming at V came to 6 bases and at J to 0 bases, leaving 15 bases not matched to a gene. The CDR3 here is CASRPMAGGPRGSYNEQFF. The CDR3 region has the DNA TGTGCCAGCAGACCCATGGCGGGAGGGCCCAGGGGCTCCTACAATGAGCAGTTCTTC.

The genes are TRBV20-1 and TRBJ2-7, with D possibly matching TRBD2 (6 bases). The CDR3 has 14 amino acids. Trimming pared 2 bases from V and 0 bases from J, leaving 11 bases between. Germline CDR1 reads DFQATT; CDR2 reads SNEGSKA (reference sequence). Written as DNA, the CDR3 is TGCAGTGCTAGACGCGGGGCTTACTCCTACGAGCAGTACTTC. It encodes CSARRGAYSYEQYF.

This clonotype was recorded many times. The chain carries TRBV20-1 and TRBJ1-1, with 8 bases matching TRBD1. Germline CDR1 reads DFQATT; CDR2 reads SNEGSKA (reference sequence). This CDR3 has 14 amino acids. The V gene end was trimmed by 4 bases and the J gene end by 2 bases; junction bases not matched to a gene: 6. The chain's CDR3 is CSAKRQGSNTEAFF. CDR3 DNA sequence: TGCAGTGCTAAGCGACAGGGGAGCAACACTGAAGCTTTCTTT.

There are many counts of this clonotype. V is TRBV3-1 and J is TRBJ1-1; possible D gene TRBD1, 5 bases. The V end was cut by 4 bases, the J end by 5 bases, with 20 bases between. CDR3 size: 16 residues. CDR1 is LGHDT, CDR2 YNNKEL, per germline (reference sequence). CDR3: CASSPPQWGGRTEAFF. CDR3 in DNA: TGTGCCAGCAGCCCACCTCAGTGGGGGGGTCGAACTGAAGCTTTCTTT.

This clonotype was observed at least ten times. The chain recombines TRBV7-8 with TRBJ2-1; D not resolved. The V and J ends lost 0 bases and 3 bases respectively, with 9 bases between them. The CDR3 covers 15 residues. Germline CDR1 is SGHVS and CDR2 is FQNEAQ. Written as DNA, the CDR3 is TGTGCCAGCAGCTTAGCGTGGTCAGGCTACAATGAGCAGTTCTTC. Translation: CASSLAWSGYNEQFF. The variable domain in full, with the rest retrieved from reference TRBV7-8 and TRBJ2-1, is GAGVSQSPRYKVAKRGQDVALRCDPISGHVSLFWYQQALGQGPEFLTYFQNEAQLDKSGLPSDRFFAERPEGSVSTLKIQRTQQEDSAVYLCASSLAWSGYNEQFFGPGTRLTVL.

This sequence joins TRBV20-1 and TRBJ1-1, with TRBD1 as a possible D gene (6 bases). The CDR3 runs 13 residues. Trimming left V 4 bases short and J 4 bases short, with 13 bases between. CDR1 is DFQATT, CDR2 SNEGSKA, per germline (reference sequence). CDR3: CSAKIQGLTEAFF. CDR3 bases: TGCAGTGCTAAGATTCAGGGGCTCACTGAAGCTTTCTTT.

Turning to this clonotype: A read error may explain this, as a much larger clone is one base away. CDR3 amino acids: CARRREGYNEQFF. CDR3 DNA sequence: TGTGCCAGGAGGCGGGAGGGCTACAATGAGCAGTTCTTC. This chain connects TRBV6-5 to TRBJ2-1, with 9 bases aligning to TRBD2. The CDR3 covers 13 residues. From germline, CDR1 is MNHEY and CDR2 SVGAGI. V dropped 9 bases and J dropped 3; count of bases not matched to a gene: 3.

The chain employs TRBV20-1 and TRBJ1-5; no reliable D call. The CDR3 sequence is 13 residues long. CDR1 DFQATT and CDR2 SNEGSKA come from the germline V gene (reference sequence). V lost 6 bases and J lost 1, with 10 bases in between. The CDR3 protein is CSASRRSNQPQHF. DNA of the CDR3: TGCAGTGCATCCAGGAGAAGCAATCAGCCCCAGCATTTT.

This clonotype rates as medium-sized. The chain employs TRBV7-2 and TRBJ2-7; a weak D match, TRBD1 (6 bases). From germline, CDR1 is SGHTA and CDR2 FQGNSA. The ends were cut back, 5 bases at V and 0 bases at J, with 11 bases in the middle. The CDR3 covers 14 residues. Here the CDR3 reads CASSPGTFSYEQYF. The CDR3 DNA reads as TGTGCCAGCAGCCCCGGGACATTCTCCTACGAGCAGTACTTC.

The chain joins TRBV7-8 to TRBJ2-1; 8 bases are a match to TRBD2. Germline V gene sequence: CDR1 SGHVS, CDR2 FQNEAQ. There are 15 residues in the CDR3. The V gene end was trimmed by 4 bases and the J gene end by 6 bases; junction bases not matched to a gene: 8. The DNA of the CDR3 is TGTGCCAGCAGCTCGATCCCGGGACTAGTCAATGAGCAGTTCTTC. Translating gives CASSSIPGLVNEQFF.

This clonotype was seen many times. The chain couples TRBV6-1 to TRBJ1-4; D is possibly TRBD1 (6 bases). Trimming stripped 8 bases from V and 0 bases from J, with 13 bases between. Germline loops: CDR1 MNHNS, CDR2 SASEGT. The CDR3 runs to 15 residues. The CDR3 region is CASGGQTATNEKLFF. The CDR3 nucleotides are TGTGCCAGCGGTGGACAGACTGCAACTAATGAAAAACTGTTTTTT.

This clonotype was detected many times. CDR3 DNA: TGCGCCAGCAGCCAAGCAGCGGGAGGGGTAGTTGAGCAGTTCTTC. Encoded protein: CASSQAAGGVVEQFF. The chain uses TRBV4-3 and TRBJ2-1; 10 bases are shared with TRBD2. Germline CDR1 is LGHNA and CDR2 is YSLEER. With V trimmed by 1 base and J by 9 bases, 6 bases remained unmatched. The CDR3 length is 15 residues.

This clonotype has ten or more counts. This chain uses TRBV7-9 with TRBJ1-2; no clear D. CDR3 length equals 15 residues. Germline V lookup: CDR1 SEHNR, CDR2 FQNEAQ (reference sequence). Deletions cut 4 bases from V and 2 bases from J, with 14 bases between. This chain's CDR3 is CASSSLGGSNYGYTF. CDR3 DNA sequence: TGTGCCAGCAGCTCTTTAGGAGGGTCGAACTATGGCTACACCTTC.

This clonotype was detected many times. CDR3 region: CASSYSRSNYGYTF. CDR3 coding DNA: TGTGCCAGCAGTTACTCCCGTTCGAACTATGGCTACACCTTC. This chain uses TRBV6-2 or TRBV6-3 with TRBJ1-2; no clear D gene. There are 14 residues in the CDR3. V dropped 0 bases and J dropped 2 bases, with 7 bases sitting between them. In germline, CDR1 is MNHEY, CDR2 SVGEGT.

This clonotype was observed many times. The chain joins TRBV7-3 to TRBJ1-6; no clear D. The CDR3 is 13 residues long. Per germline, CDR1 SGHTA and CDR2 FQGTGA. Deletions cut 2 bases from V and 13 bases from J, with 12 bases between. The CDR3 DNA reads TGTGCCAGCAGCTTACAGGAGGCGGCGCCCCTCCACTTT. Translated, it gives CASSLQEAAPLHF.

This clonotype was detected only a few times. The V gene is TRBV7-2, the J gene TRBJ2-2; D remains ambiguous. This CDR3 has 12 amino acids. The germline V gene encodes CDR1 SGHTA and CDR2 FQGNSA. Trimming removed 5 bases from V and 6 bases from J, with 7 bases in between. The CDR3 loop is CASSPQAGELFF. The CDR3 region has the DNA TGTGCCAGCAGCCCCCAGGCCGGGGAGCTGTTTTTT.